This is a list of T cell receptor beta chains from one sample in a study of T cell clones after liver transplantation. This table comes from immunoSEQ multiplex PCR, and its TCRdb copy is limited to in-frame clones, with some not included. The sample records over 100,000 clones, approximately 78% being singletons. This specimen consisted of CD4+ T cells from blood, obtained before liver transplant. Receptors were obtained from a human donor who received a liver transplant. CDR3s include the opening cysteine and the closing phenylalanine or tryptophan. A D gene is named only where the DNA matches it firmly. For some rows the clone size is stated as once, few or many, or as a class when expanded; others skip it.

>TRBV7-8|TRBD2|.|TRBJ2-2
TGTGCCAGCAGCTCCGGACTAGCGGGGGGCGCGAACACCGGGGAGCTGTTTTTT
CASSSGLAGGANTGELFF
>TRBV7-3|.|.|TRBJ2-2
TGTGCCAGCAGCTTATGGGGATCGAACACCGGGGAGCTGTTTTTT
CASSLWGSNTGELFF
>TRBV7-3|.|.|TRBJ2-5
TGTGCCAGCAGCCGGGAGAGGGGGCACGAGACCCAGTACTTC
CASSRERGHETQYF
>TRBV7-2|.|once|TRBJ2-1
TGTGCCAGCAGCTTAGGTGGGCAGTCCTACAATGAGCAGTTCTTC
CASSLGGQSYNEQFF
>TRBV7-9|TRBD2|.|TRBJ2-3
TGTGCCAGCAGCCGGGGGGAAGGACCACGCACAGATACGCAGTATTTT
CASSRGEGPRTDTQYF
>TRBV27|TRBD1|.|TRBJ2-7
TGTGCCAGCAGCACCTTAGGACAGGCCTACGAGCAGTACTTC
CASSTLGQAYEQYF
>TRBV4-2|.|once|TRBJ1-2
TGTGCCAGCAGCCAAGACCGACAGACGGCTAACTATGGCTACACCTTC
CASSQDRQTANYGYTF
>TRBV19|TRBD1|few|TRBJ2-1
TGTGCCAGTAGTATTGGGGACAGTTCATACAATGAGCAGTTCTTC
CASSIGDSSYNEQFF
>TRBV7-2|.|once|TRBJ2-7
TGTGCCAGCAGCGTAAGGGGTTCTACCTACTACGAGCAGTACTTC
CASSVRGSTYYEQYF
>TRBV14|.|.|TRBJ2-3
TGTGCCAGCAGCCCCCCGGGAGTTGGGGGCGCAGATACGCAGTATTTT
CASSPPGVGGADTQYF
>TRBV5-1|TRBD1|.|TRBJ2-5
TGCGCCAGCAGCTTGGCCGCGACAGGGGGCGGGGAGACCCAGTACTTC
CASSLAATGGGETQYF
>TRBV5-1|.|.|TRBJ1-4
TGCGCCAGCAGCTTGGTGGGGGAACCTCAGGAAAAACTGTTTTTT
CASSLVGEPQEKLFF
>TRBV7-3|.|.|TRBJ2-1
TGTGCCAGCAGGAAGGGCCGCAGGGACAATGAGCAGTTCTTC
CASRKGRRDNEQFF
>TRBV7-8|.|.|TRBJ2-1
TGTGCCAGCAGCTTATCAGGGAATGAGCAGTTCTTC
CASSLSGNEQFF
>TRBV27|.|.|TRBJ1-5
TGTGCCAGCAGTTTAACCAGGGGAAATCAGCCCCAGCATTTT
CASSLTRGNQPQHF
>TRBV7-7|.|once|TRBJ2-1
TGTGCCAGCAGCCCGGGGAACGGGAATGAGCAGTTCTTC
CASSPGNGNEQFF
>TRBV9|.|.|TRBJ2-3
TGTGCCAGCAGCGGACCACTCAATACGCAGTATTTT
CASSGPLNTQYF
>TRBV5-1|.|.|TRBJ2-1
TGCGCCAGCAGCTTGGATGGACGGGCGAGCTCCTACAATGAGCAGTTCTTC
CASSLDGRASSYNEQFF
>TRBV6-5|.|few|TRBJ1-1
TGTGCCAGCAGGGGGGCTTACACTGAAGCTTTCTTT
CASRGAYTEAFF
>TRBV6-9|TRBD2|.|TRBJ2-5
TGTGCCAGCAGCCAAACTAGCGGATCTGGGGCCCAGTACTTC
CASSQTSGSGAQYF
>TRBV27|TRBD1|.|TRBJ2-7
TGTGCCAGCAGTCGACAGGGCTCCTACGAGCAGTACTTC
CASSRQGSYEQYF
>TRBV30|TRBD2|.|TRBJ2-1
TGTGCCTGGGGTAGCGGGAGCGGGGGCTCTTACAATGAGCAGTTCTTC
CAWGSGSGGSYNEQFF
>TRBV18|TRBD1|.|TRBJ2-7
TGTGCCACCATGGCGGCCGGGACAGCACCCGGCGAGCAGTACTTC
CATMAAGTAPGEQYF
>TRBV7-2|.|.|TRBJ1-1
TGTGCCAGCAGCCTTTCGACAGGTGGGACTGAAGCTTTCTTT
CASSLSTGGTEAFF
>TRBV5-1|TRBD2|.|TRBJ2-1
TGCGCCAGCAGCTTGGGGGTGGTCGGGAGGACCGCCTACAATGAGCAGTTCTTC
CASSLGVVGRTAYNEQFF
>TRBV5-1|TRBD1|.|TRBJ1-1
TGCGCCAGCAGCTTGGGGGACAGGCAGAACACTGAAGCTTTCTTT
CASSLGDRQNTEAFF
>TRBV10-1|TRBD2|.|TRBJ2-3
TGCGCCAGCAGTGAGAATCGGGGGGGCACAGATACGCAGTATTTT
CASSENRGGTDTQYF